This T cell receptor (beta chain) was sequenced for a study of blood T cell repertoires in COVID-19 (dated by TCRdb to about 2020). About the investigation overall: Samples covering the acute and convalescent phases of COVID-19 were provided by collaborators in the United States, Italy and Spain. Samples were obtained from the ongoing ImmuneRACE study (first 160 participants) and from 1,000 to 1,500 subjects provided by 6 global collaborators. Nearly every sample came with metadata listing a de-identified subject ID, COVID-19 status, age in years and sex. The repertoires were made available in a free public database intended to serve as a resource for research on the immune response to SARS-CoV-2. The material from the prospective study consisted of cDNA or gDNA derived from T cells, B-cell-depleted T cells, or PBMCs. Deeply sampled blood TCRbeta repertoires from subjects exposed to, actively infected with, or recovered from COVID-19 were included in the dataset. Where HLA class I and class II types were available, the types were taken from metadata supplied by the sample provider, not from assay-based typing.

On the study overall, not on this receptor specifically: The quantity of clinical and demographic metadata differed by source and by participant and was supplied without curation.

Points on this clone: This clone's antigen is unknown. One base away there is no much larger clone; base qualities are not given.

Collaborating institutions collected whole blood in K2EDTA tubes following their own protocols. Collaborator samples were shipped for TCRbeta analysis as frozen whole blood, isolated PBMCs, or DNA extracted from either sample type. The CDR3 sequence holds 14 residues, the cysteine and phenylalanine included. Left in the record is the CDR3 DNA by itself, 42 bases read in frame from the first base. Taken from the germline V gene, the CDR1 and CDR2 loops are MNHEY and SVGAGI. V is reduced by 5 bases and J by 11 bases, leaving a spacing of 16 bases between them. TCRbeta CDR3 regions were amplified from genomic DNA using the immunoSEQ Assay, a bias-controlled multiplex PCR. The original methods were these. Nucleated cell counts per sample were estimated from amplification of reference gene primers within the assay. To quantify the absolute abundance of each unique TCRbeta CDR3 rearrangement, sequence reads were collapsed and filtered. For each sample, productive Simpson clonality was calculated as the square root of Simpson's diversity index over productive rearrangements. TCRdb took over this immuneACCESS table, retaining in-frame rearrangements with V and J assigned. Such tables are incomplete; in checked studies, under half of the missing clones stem from an unresolved V gene, and the remainder is unexplained. Clonal size and the V and J genes are those of that table, whereas D and trimming came from the DNA. In all, the sample holds some 71,000 clones, and 81% of those were seen once. About 0.83% of the sample rests with the top ten.

The material sequenced was peripheral blood. The chain was built from TRBV6-5 and TRBJ1-6; the D gene is perhaps TRBD1, from 6 matching bases. The TCR originated in a woman between 65 and 79 years old with acute or convalescent COVID-19. The DNA sequence is given as TGTGCCAGCAGTACCCCCCGGGGGGGCACACCCCTCCACTTT. Its protein product is CASSTPRGGTPLHF.